This entry describes one T cell receptor beta chain. Its antigen remains unknown. In generating TCR beta cDNA, 5'RACE template switching with UMIs was used. TCRdb re-called the 5' RACE reads; every CDR3 protein appears as one record, without DNA. The listing records roughly 390,000 distinct CDR3 sequences. This entry comes from a study of T cells expressing NK-cell markers. Study information: Seven sequenced donors out of eight were HCMV-seropositive, one seronegative.

Study observations and caveats: The study found dominant NKG2C+ clonotypes at about 1.0-8% of CD8+ T cells in roughly six donors. The leading position in the CD3+CD56-NKG2C+ fraction of several donors also went to these clonotypes.

Looked up from germline, CDR1 is SQVTM and CDR2 is ANQGSEA. The CDR3 spans 13 residues. What was sequenced was blood T cells: a sorted CD56 or NKG2C T cell subset, CD4+ or CD8+ T cells, or bulk PBMC T cells (not recorded which). This TCR was sampled from a man aged 18-69 years in good health. The rearrangement uses TRBV29-1 and TRBJ1-5; TCRdb reports TRBD1, a call that lacks DNA to check it against. CDR3 amino acids: CSVVWGYNQPQHF.